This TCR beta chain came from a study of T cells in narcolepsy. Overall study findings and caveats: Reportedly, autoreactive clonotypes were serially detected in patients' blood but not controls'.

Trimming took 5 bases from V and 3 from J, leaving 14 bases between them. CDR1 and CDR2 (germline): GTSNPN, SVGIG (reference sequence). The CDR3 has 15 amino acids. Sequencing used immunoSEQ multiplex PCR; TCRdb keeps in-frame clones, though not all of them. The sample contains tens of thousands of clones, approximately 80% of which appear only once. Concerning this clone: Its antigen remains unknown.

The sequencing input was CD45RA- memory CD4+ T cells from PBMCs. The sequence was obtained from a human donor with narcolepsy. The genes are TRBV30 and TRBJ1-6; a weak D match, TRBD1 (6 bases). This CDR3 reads CAWALQGNYNSPLHF. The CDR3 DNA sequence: TGTGCCTGGGCACTCCAGGGGAACTATAATTCACCCCTCCACTTT.